This TCR beta chain appears in the sequencing data of a study of T cells in Graves' hyperthyroidism and ophthalmopathy. Study conclusions and caveats: With a median lead of around 6.7 months before onset, the model predicted ophthalmopathy. Ophthalmopathy was separated from stable hyperthyroidism by a 13 V-J model. Among thyroid clonotypes expanded above 0.001, most also appeared in blood.

On this clonotype: Its cognate antigen is unknown.

The CDR3 length is 16 residues. Germline assignment: CDR1 SGDLS and CDR2 YYNGEE. V lost 4 bases, J lost 3 bases, and 10 bases stayed unmatched. RNA transcripts yielded amplified TCR beta CDR3 regions. When the TCR CDR3 underwent first-round RT-PCR, the HTBI primer set was used. In TCRdb, the multiplex PCR reads were re-called with MiXCR into one record per CDR3 protein. The sample has roughly 500,000 distinct CDR3 sequences; approximately 49% are singletons. Not enrolled were patients with uncontrolled infection, other autoimmune disease, pregnancy or lactation. Sequencing used peripheral blood or thyroid tissue (not recorded which). This chain connects TRBV9 to TRBJ1-1, with TRBD1 identical over 9 bases. The source of this sequence is an adult woman with Graves' disease, either hyperthyroidism or ophthalmopathy (not recorded which). CDR3 nucleotides: TGTGCCAGCAGCCTAACCGGGACAGGGTTATACACTGAAGCTTTCTTT. Translation: CASSLTGTGLYTEAFF.